A single T cell receptor (beta chain) is shown here with its context. Its antigen remains unidentified. The CDR3 contains 16 residues. V lost 0 bases to trimming and J lost 5 bases, with 19 bases between them. Per the germline V gene, CDR1 is DFQATT and CDR2 is SNEGSKA (reference sequence). The authors made TCR cDNA by 5'RACE template switching, adding a universal primer site and UMIs. Each CDR3 protein is one row after TCRdb ran MiXCR on the 5' RACE reads. The data hold roughly 310,000 distinct CDR3 sequences, with 3.6% observed a single time. This record comes from a study of T cells after yellow fever vaccination. Study results and limitations: Booster samples showed a return of most primary-vaccination clones (around 95% CD4, over 70% CD8). The study noted that FACS-sorted repertoires could contain abundant clonotypes contaminating from the bulk population.

The clonotype comes from a man between 18 and 29 years old who received the YFV17D yellow fever vaccine. This rearrangement joins TRBV20-1 to TRBJ1-2, with D perhaps TRBD1 (6 bases). The input for sequencing was PBMCs, taken on the day of the yellow fever booster vaccination. The CDR3 nucleotides are TGCAGTGCTAGAGATGCCTTCCGGGACACGGCTTATGGCTACACCTTC. Its translation is CSARDAFRDTAYGYTF.